This record covers a single T cell receptor (beta chain). The source of the sample is a study of identical twins. The V gene lost 5 bases and the J gene lost 5 bases, with 20 bases spanning the gap. Per the germline V gene, CDR1 is SGHVS and CDR2 is FNYEAQ. The CDR3 runs to 16 residues. TCRdb recomputed calls from the 5' RACE reads with MiXCR, one row per CDR3 protein. The repertoire consists of a few hundred thousand distinct CDR3 sequences, with around 15% occurring once and the leading ten covering approximately 0.98%. These data are also associated with another study on yellow fever vaccine responses in identical twins.

The J gene is TRBJ2-3, the V gene TRBV7-6; D may match TRBD1 or TRBD2 (5 bases each). Specimen: CD4+ T cells sorted from blood. The TCR sequence derives from a woman younger than 30 in good health. In DNA form, the CDR3 reads TGTGCCAGCAGCCTTCGAGCTAGCCCTGGGGGAGATACGCAGTATTTT. Translation gives CASSLRASPGGDTQYF.